Listed below are T cell receptor beta chains from one sample, sequenced in a study of cytomegalovirus exposure and HLA in healthy donors. TCRdb keeps only in-frame clones here, not all; method: immunoSEQ multiplex PCR. Here the sample spans 200,000 or so clones, approximately 88% being singletons. Sequencing used PBMCs. These receptors came from a boy younger than 18 in good health and CMV-seronegative. Each CDR3 is given with its conserved first and last residue. A D gene is named only where the DNA matches it firmly. Where a row states a size, it is once, few, many or the class of an expanded clone; other rows omit it.

>NA|TRBV5-1|TRBJ2-5|TRBD2
CASGASGSMKETQYF
TGCGCCAGCGGGGCTAGCGGGAGTATGAAAGAGACCCAGTACTTC
>NA|TRBV19|TRBJ1-2|NA
CASSMWGTRDLGYTF
TGTGCCAGTAGTATGTGGGGGACTAGGGATCTCGGCTACACCTTC
>NA|TRBV6-5|TRBJ1-1|NA
CASRPGVNTEAFF
TGTGCCAGCAGACCAGGGGTGAACACTGAAGCTTTCTTT
>NA|TRBV11-2|TRBJ2-7|NA
CASSLVAGASYEQYF
TGTGCCAGCAGCTTAGTGGCGGGGGCCTCCTACGAGCAGTACTTC
>NA|TRBV4-2|TRBJ2-1|TRBD2
CASSQEGLAGTNEQFF
TGTGCCAGCAGCCAAGAGGGTCTAGCGGGAACTAATGAGCAGTTCTTC
>NA|TRBV7-3|TRBJ2-5|TRBD1
CASSIPGQGGETQYF
TGTGCCAGCAGCATACCGGGACAGGGAGGGGAGACCCAGTACTTC
>once|TRBV9|TRBJ1-2|NA
CASSPRGANYGYTF
TGTGCCAGCAGCCCCAGGGGAGCTAACTATGGCTACACCTTC
>NA|TRBV4-1|TRBJ2-1|NA
CASSQEGGGVYNEQFF
TGCGCCAGCAGCCAAGAAGGGGGCGGGGTCTACAATGAGCAGTTCTTC
>NA|TRBV7-9|TRBJ1-5|TRBD1
CASSSTGGGQPQHF
TGTGCCAGCAGCTCCACAGGGGGCGGTCAGCCCCAGCATTTT
>NA|TRBV5-1|TRBJ2-1|TRBD2
CASSLGLAGSYNEQFF
TGCGCCAGCAGCTTGGGACTAGCGGGTTCCTACAATGAGCAGTTCTTC
>NA|TRBV10-3|TRBJ2-3|NA
CAISESQTQSTDTQYF
TGTGCCATCAGTGAGTCTCAGACTCAATCCACAGATACGCAGTATTTT
>once|TRBV11-2|TRBJ2-5|TRBD2
CASSLLAGGLETQYF
TGTGCCAGCAGCTTACTAGCGGGGGGGCTGGAGACCCAGTACTTC
>NA|TRBV29-1|TRBJ1-4|NA
CSVGQTNEKLFF
TGCAGCGTTGGTCAGACTAATGAAAAACTGTTTTTT
>once|TRBV4-3|TRBJ2-7|NA
CASSHSHRDFEQYF
TGCGCCAGCAGCCACAGTCACAGGGATTTCGAGCAGTACTTC
>once|TRBV30|TRBJ1-2|TRBD1
CAWSATGTGIGGYTF
TGTGCCTGGAGTGCGACCGGGACAGGGATCGGCGGCTACACCTTC
>NA|TRBV28|TRBJ2-3|NA
CASVTGHRADTQYF
TGTGCCAGCGTCACAGGGCACCGCGCAGATACGCAGTATTTT
>few|TRBV5-6|TRBJ2-1|NA
CASSLAVLAYNEQFF
TGTGCCAGCAGCTTGGCAGTTTTAGCTTACAATGAGCAGTTCTTC
>NA|TRBV19|TRBJ2-1|NA
CASSPPLLGGPYNEQFF
TGTGCCAGTAGCCCGCCCCTCTTGGGAGGACCCTACAATGAGCAGTTCTTC
>NA|TRBV7-6|TRBJ1-6|NA
CASSRQTVSDNSPLHF
TGTGCCAGCAGCCGCCAGACAGTTTCTGATAATTCACCCCTCCACTTT
>NA|TRBV19|TRBJ1-4|NA
CASSRGATNEKLFF
TGTGCCAGTAGTAGGGGGGCAACTAATGAAAAACTGTTTTTT
>NA|TRBV4-1|TRBJ1-5|NA
CASSQGGAGNQPQHF
TGCGCCAGCAGCCAAGGGGGAGCGGGCAATCAGCCCCAGCATTTT
>NA|TRBV6-4|TRBJ1-6|NA
CASSEGGGNSPLHF
TGTGCCAGCAGTGAGGGGGGAGGGAATTCACCCCTCCACTTT
>NA|TRBV30|TRBJ1-4|TRBD1
CAAEGQRNEKLFF
TGTGCCGCTGAGGGACAGAGAAATGAAAAACTGTTTTTT
>NA|TRBV29-1|TRBJ2-1|NA
CSVGRAASYNEQFF
TGCAGCGTTGGGAGGGCGGCTTCCTACAATGAGCAGTTCTTC
>NA|TRBV5-1|TRBJ1-6|NA
CASSLGHNSPLHF
TGCGCCAGCAGCTTGGGGCATAATTCACCCCTCCACTTT